This record covers a single T cell receptor beta chain. Its target is not known. This sample is part of a study of cytomegalovirus exposure and HLA in healthy donors. Whole-study findings and limits: In a later analysis, a genetic analysis reported fewer productive-TCR N-insertions in an Asian-associated ancestry cluster than the cohort average.

The CDR3 has 14 amino acids. The V and J ends lost 2 bases and 5 bases, in that order; junction bases with no gene match: 3. CDR1 SGHNT and CDR2 YYREEE come from the germline V gene (reference sequence). PCR used 60 Vbeta primers and 13 Jbeta primers. Assay used: immunoSEQ multiplex PCR; TCRdb lists only in-frame clones, some missing. The sample includes about 150,000 clones, 70% to 80% of them seen just once. The clonotype comes from a man aged 25 to 40 in good health and CMV-seronegative. The sample was PBMCs. This chain links TRBV5-4 with TRBJ2-1, with 8 positions matching TRBD1. The chain's CDR3 is CASSFGQGNNEQFF. Written as DNA, the CDR3 is TGTGCCAGCAGCTTCGGACAGGGAAACAATGAGCAGTTCTTC.